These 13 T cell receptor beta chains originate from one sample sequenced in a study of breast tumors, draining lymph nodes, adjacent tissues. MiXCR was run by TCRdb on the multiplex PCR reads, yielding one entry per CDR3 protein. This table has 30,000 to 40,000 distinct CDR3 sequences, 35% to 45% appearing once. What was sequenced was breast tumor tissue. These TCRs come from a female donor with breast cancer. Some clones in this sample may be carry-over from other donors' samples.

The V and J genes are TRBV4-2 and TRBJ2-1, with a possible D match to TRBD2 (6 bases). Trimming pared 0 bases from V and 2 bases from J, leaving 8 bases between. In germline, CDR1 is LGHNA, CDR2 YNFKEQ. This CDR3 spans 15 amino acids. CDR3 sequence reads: CASSQELATYNEQFF. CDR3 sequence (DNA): TGTGCCAGCAGCCAAGAACTAGCTACCTACAATGAGCAGTTCTTC.

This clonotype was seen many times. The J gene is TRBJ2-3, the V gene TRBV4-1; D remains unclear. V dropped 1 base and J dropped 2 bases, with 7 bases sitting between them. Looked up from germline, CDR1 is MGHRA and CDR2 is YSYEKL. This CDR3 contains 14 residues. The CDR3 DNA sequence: TGCGCCAGCAGCCAAGGGCCCCACACAGATACGCAGTATTTT. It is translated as CASSQGPHTDTQYF.

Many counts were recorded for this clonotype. This CDR3 is CASSLAGQGARNNEQFF. The CDR3 DNA reads TGTGCCAGCAGCTTAGCTGGACAGGGGGCGCGGAACAATGAGCAGTTCTTC. The chain carries TRBV7-9 and TRBJ2-1; TRBD1 matches at 11 bases. The CDR3 is made up of 17 amino acids. J was trimmed by 5 bases and V by 0 bases; bases with no gene match: 6. The germline V gene encodes CDR1 SEHNR and CDR2 FQNEAQ (reference sequence).

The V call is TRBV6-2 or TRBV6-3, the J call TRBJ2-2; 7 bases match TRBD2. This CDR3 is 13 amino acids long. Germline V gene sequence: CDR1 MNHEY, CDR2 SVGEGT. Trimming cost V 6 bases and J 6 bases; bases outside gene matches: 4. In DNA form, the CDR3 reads TGTGCCAGCAGAAACAGCGGGGCCGGGGAGCTGTTTTTT. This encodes CASRNSGAGELFF.

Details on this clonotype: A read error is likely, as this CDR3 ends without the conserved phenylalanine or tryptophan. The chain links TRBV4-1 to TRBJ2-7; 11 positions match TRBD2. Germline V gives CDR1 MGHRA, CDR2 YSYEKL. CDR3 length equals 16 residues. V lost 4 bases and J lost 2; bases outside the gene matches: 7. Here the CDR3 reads CASSLLPSGGTYEQYL. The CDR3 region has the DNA TGCGCCAGCAGCCTTCTCCCTAGCGGGGGGACCTACGAGCAGTACCTC.

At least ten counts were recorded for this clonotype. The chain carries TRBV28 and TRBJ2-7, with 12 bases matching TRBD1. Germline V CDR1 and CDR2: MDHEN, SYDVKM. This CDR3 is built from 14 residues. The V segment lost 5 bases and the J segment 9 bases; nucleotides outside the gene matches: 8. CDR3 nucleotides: TGTGCCAGCAGTCCGGGACAGGGGGCGTCCCGGCAGTACTTC. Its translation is CASSPGQGASRQYF.

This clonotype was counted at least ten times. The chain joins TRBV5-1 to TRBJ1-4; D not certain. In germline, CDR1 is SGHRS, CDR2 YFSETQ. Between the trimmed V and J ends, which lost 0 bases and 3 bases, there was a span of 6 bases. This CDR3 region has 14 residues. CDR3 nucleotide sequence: TGCGCCAGCAGCTTGGGAGGACCTAATGAAAAACTGTTTTTT. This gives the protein CASSLGGPNEKLFF.

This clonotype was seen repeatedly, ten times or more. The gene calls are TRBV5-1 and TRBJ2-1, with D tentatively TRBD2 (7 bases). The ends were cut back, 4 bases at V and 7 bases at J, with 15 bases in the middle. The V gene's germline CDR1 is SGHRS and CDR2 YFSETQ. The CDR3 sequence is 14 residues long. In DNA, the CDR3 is TGCGCCAGCAGCACCCGGACTAGGGGGAATGAGCAGTTCTTC. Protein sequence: CASSTRTRGNEQFF.

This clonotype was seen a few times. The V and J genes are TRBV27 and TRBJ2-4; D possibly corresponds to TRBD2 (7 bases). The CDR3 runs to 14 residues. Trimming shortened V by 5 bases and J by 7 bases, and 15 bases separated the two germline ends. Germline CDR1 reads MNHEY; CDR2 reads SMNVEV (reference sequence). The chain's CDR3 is CASSIQGGGNIQYF. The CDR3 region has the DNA TGTGCCAGCAGTATACAGGGAGGGGGGAACATTCAGTACTTC.

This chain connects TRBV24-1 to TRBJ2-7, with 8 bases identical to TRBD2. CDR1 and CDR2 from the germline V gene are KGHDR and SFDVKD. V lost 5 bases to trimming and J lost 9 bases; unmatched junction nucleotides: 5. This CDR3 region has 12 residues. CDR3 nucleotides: TGTGCCACCAGTGCGGGAGGGCCGGTGCAGTACTTC. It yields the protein CATSAGGPVQYF.

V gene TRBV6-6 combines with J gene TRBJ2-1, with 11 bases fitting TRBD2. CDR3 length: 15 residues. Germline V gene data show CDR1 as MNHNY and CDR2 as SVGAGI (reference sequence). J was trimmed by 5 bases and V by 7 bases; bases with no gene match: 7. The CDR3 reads CASTILAGADNEQFF. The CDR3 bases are TGTGCCAGCACTATACTAGCGGGAGCAGACAATGAGCAGTTCTTC.

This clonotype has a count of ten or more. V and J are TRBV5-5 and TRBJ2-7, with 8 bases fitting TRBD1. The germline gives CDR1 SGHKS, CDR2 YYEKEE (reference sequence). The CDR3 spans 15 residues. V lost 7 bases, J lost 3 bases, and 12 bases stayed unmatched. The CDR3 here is CASLPEDRVFYEQYF. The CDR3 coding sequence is TGTGCCAGCTTGCCAGAGGACAGGGTGTTCTACGAGCAGTACTTC.

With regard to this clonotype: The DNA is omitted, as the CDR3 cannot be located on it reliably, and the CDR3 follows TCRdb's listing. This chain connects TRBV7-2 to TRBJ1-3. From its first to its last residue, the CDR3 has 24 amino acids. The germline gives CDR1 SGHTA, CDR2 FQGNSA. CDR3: CASSLQAGANEQFFGPGSGNTIYF.